These T cell receptor beta chains were read from a single sample in a study of T cells expressing NK-cell markers. TCRdb reprocessed the 5' RACE reads, keeping one entry per CDR3 protein, no DNA. The ten top clones account for 1.4%, within a sample of about 460,000 distinct CDR3 sequences. Sequenced input: blood T cells: a sorted CD56 or NKG2C T cell subset, CD4+ or CD8+ T cells, or bulk PBMC T cells (not recorded which). The receptors stem from a woman aged 45-65 years in good health. The CDR3 runs from the conserved cysteine through the conserved F or W.

>TRBJ1-3|TRBV18
CASSDPTSGNTIYF
>TRBJ2-2|TRBV4-1
CASSQDRASGIANTGELFF
>TRBJ2-1|TRBV15
CATSNLGQVAYNEQFF
>TRBJ2-1|TRBV5-5
CASSVGQAGNEQFF
>TRBJ2-3|TRBV7-2
CASSPHTDTQYF
>TRBJ1-4|TRBV7-9
CASSQAGTEKEKLFF
>TRBJ1-1|TRBV19
CASRGPMNTEAFF
>TRBJ2-2|TRBV14
CASSQANRVTGELFF
>TRBJ1-4|TRBV5-1
CASSITGTNEKLFF
>TRBJ2-1|TRBV12-5
CASRDRGYYNEQFF
>TRBJ1-2|TRBV18
CASSSRDGYGYTF
>TRBJ2-1|TRBV12-3/TRBV12-4
CASKFSGRGFNEQFF
>TRBJ2-7|TRBV5-5
CASSPVGLAKINEQYF
>TRBJ2-1|TRBV15
CATSRDDGPGATEQFF
>TRBJ2-5|TRBV10-3
CATGRGQQETQYF
>TRBJ2-2|TRBV20-1
CSAKRGFTGELFF
>TRBJ2-1|TRBV5-1
CASSPRLVALQQFF
>TRBJ2-1|TRBV11-3
CASRNTGREQFF
>TRBJ1-2|TRBV4-1
CASSQNRDRGDYGYTF
>TRBJ2-1|TRBV12-5
CASGLVRDREDSYNEQFF
>TRBJ2-3|TRBV12-3/TRBV12-4
CASRYRGTSGTTQYF
>TRBJ2-5|TRBV6-5
CVLGGLQETQYF
>TRBJ2-1|TRBV3-1
CASSLGSRLEQFF
>TRBJ2-3|TRBV10-1
CASSESYSGDTQYF
>TRBJ2-3|TRBV12-3/TRBV12-4
CASLARSTDTQYF
>TRBJ2-1|TRBV20-1
CSATYRTSGSFEQFF
>TRBJ2-3|TRBV7-9
CASRATSGRARDTQYF
>TRBJ2-7|TRBV11-3
CASSFEQGYEQYF
>TRBJ2-3|TRBV6-1
CASTRLRGPLADTQYF
>TRBJ2-1|TRBV24-1
CATSGPIPNEQFF
>TRBJ1-5|TRBV10-3
CAIGTGGTKDQPQHF
>TRBJ1-1|TRBV18
CASSRPTAQGVTEAFF
>TRBJ2-2|TRBV20-1
CSVYTHTGELFF
>TRBJ2-1|TRBV7-9
CASSRSGRISQFF
>TRBJ2-3|TRBV11-3
CASSFMATDTQYF
>TRBJ2-4|TRBV7-2
CASSYTSGSLAKNIQYF
>TRBJ1-1|TRBV12-3/TRBV12-4
CASSLAGVGGAFF
>TRBJ1-5|TRBV29-1
CSVSYAGGGNQPQHF
>TRBJ2-2|TRBV4-1
CASSQAGGDTGELFF
>TRBJ2-4|TRBV11-3
CASSLGTPKNIQYF
>TRBJ2-1|TRBV12-3/TRBV12-4
CASRKTGLARNEQFF
>TRBJ2-7|TRBV9
CASSVSDLSYEQYF
>TRBJ2-7|TRBV3-1
CASSQGYEQYF
>TRBJ2-7|TRBV18
CASETTGTGSEQYF
>TRBJ2-3|TRBV11-3
CASSPSGARDTQYF
>TRBJ1-5|TRBV6-4
CASSDSDRSLNQPQHF
>TRBJ2-1|TRBV7-3
CASSPSRDYNEQFF
>TRBJ2-1|TRBV6-1
CASSPLAGVRNEQFF
>TRBJ1-1|TRBV7-8
CASSLIPGAGIAFF
>TRBJ2-1|TRBV12-3/TRBV12-4
CASLGGFRGPPQREQFF
>TRBJ2-3|TRBV7-9
CASSLKITDTQYF
>TRBJ2-1|TRBV7-2
CASSPGGANNEQFF
>TRBJ2-1|TRBV19
CASSIVGGPNNEQFF
>TRBJ2-5|TRBV7-3
CASSLTFEGQGMEKTQYF
>TRBJ2-1|TRBV20-1
CSAPVAGRNEQFF
>TRBJ2-1|TRBV5-6
CASSTQNEQFF
>TRBJ2-5|TRBV7-9
CASSFSARTSTGETQYF